This T cell receptor (beta chain) was sequenced in a study of blood T cell repertoires in COVID-19. Measured with immunoSEQ multiplex PCR; TCRdb has only the in-frame clones, and not every one. Of 130,000 to 150,000 clones in the sample, roughly 80% were seen once. CDR3 length: 16 residues. Germline CDR1 SQVTM, CDR2 ANQGSEA. J gave up 5 bases and V 4 bases, and 14 bases lay outside the gene matches. Sequenced sample: peripheral blood. This clonotype was obtained from a man between 65 and 85 years old who had recovered from COVID-19. The chain couples TRBV29-1 to TRBJ2-5; 9 bases are a match to TRBD2. The CDR3 nucleotides are TGCAGCGTTGCCCTCACCTGGACTAGCGTAGAGGAGACCCAGTACTTC. This sequence encodes CSVALTWTSVEETQYF.